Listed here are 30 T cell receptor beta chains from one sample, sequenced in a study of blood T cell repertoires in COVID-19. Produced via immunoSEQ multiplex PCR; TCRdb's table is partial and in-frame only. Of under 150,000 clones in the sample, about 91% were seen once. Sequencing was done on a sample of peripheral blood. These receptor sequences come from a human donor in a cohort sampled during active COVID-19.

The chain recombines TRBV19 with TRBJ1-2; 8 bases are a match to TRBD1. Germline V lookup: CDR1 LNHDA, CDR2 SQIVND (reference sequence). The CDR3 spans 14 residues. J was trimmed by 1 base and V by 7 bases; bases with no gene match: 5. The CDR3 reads CASTQGADNYGYTF. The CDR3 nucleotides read TGTGCCAGTACCCAGGGGGCAGATAACTATGGCTACACCTTC. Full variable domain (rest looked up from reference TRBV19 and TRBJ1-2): DGGITQSPKYLFRKEGQNVTLSCEQNLNHDAMYWYRQDPGQGLRLIYYSQIVNDFQKGDIAEGYSVSREKKESFPLTVTSAQKNPTAFYLCASTQGADNYGYTFGSGTRLTVV.

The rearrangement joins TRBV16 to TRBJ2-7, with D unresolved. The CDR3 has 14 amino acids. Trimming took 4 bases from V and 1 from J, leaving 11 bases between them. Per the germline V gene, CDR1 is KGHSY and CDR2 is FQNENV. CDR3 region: CASSLSIYSYEQYF. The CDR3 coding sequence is TGTGCCAGCAGCCTCTCGATCTATTCCTACGAGCAGTACTTC.

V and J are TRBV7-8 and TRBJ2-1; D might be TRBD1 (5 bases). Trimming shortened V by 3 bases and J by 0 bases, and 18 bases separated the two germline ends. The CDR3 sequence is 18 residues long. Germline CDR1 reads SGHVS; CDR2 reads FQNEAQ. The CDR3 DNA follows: TGTGCCAGCAGCTTTCCTCTCAGACAGTTAGACTCCTACAATGAGCAGTTCTTC. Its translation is CASSFPLRQLDSYNEQFF.

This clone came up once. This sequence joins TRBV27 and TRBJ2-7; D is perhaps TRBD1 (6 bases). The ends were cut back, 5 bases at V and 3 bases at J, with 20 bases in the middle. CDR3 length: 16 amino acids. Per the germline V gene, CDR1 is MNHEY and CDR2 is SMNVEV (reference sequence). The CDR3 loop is CASSIIAGTSYYEQYF. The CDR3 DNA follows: TGTGCCAGCAGTATTATAGCCGGGACATCTTACTACGAGCAGTACTTC.

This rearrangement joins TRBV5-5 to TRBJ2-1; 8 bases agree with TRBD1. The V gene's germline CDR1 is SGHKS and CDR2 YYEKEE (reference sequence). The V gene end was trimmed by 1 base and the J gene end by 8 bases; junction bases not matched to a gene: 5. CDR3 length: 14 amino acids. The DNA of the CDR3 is TGTGCCAGCAGCTTGCCGGGACAGGTCGATGAGCAGTTCTTC. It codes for CASSLPGQVDEQFF.

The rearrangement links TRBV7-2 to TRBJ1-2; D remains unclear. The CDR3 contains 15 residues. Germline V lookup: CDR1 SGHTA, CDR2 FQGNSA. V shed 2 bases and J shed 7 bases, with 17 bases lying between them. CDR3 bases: TGTGCCAGCAGCTTAAATCTCGGGAGGGTACCTGGCTACACCTTC. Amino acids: CASSLNLGRVPGYTF.

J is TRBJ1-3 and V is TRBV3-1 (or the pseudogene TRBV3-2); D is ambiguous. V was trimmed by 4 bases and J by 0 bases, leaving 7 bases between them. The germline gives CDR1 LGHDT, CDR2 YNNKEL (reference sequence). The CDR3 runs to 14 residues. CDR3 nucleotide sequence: TGTGCCAGCAGCCTCCTCGGCTCTGGAAACACCATATATTTT. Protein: CASSLLGSGNTIYF.

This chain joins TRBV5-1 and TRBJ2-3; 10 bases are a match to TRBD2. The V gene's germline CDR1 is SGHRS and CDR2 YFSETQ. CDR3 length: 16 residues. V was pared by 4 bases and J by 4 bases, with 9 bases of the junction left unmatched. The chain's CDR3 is CASSLGASGGSDTQYF. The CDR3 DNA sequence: TGCGCCAGCAGCCTGGGAGCTAGCGGGGGCTCAGATACGCAGTATTTT.

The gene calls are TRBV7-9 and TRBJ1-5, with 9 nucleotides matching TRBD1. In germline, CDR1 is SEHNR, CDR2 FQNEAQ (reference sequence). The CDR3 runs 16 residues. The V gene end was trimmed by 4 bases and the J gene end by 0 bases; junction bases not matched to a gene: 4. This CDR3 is CASSSSGQGSNQPQHF. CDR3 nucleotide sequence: TGTGCCAGCAGCTCCTCGGGACAGGGTAGCAATCAGCCCCAGCATTTT.

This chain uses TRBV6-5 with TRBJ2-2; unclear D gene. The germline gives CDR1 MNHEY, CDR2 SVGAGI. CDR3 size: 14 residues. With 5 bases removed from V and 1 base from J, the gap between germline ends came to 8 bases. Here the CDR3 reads CASSQVGNTGELFF. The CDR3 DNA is TGTGCCAGCAGTCAGGTCGGGAACACCGGGGAGCTGTTTTTT.

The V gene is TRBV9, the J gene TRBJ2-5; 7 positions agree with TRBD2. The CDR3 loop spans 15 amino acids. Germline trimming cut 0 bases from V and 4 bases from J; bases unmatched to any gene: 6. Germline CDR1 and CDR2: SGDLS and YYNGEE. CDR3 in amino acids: CASSVETSLGETQYF. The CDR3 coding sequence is TGTGCCAGCAGCGTAGAGACTAGCCTTGGAGAGACCCAGTACTTC. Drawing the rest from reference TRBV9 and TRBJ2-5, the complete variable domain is DSGVTQTPKHLITATGQRVTLRCSPRSGDLSVYWYQQSLDQGLQFLIQYYNGEERAKGNILERFSAQQFPDLHSELNLSSLELGDSALYFCASSVETSLGETQYFGPGTRLLVL.

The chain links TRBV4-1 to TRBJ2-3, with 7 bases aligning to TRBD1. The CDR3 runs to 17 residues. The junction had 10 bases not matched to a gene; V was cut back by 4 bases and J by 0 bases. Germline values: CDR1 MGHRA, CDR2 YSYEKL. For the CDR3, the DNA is TGCGCCAGCAGCCCGGGGACAGCCATTTCTAGCACAGATACGCAGTATTTT. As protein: CASSPGTAISSTDTQYF.

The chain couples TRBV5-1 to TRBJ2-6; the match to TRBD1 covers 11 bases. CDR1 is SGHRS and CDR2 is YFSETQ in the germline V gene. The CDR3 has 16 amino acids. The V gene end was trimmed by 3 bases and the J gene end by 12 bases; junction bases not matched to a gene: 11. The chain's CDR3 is CASSSTGQGGPGVLTF. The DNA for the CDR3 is TGCGCCAGCAGCTCCACGGGACAGGGGGGGCCTGGCGTCCTGACTTTC.

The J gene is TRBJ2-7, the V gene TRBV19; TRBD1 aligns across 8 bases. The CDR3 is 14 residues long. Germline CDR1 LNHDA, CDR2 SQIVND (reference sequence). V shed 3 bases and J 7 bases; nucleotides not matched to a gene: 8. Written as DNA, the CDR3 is TGTGCCAGTAGTATGTACCAGGGGGCAGGGGAGCAGTACTTC. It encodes CASSMYQGAGEQYF. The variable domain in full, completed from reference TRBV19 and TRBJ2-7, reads DGGITQSPKYLFRKEGQNVTLSCEQNLNHDAMYWYRQDPGQGLRLIYYSQIVNDFQKGDIAEGYSVSREKKESFPLTVTSAQKNPTAFYLCASSMYQGAGEQYFGPGTRLTVT.

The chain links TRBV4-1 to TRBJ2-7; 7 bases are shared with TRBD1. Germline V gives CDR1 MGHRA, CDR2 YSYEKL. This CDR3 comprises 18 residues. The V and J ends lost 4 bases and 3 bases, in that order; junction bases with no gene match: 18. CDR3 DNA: TGCGCCAGCAGCCTTACCACTAGGGGCAGGGGGACATACTACGAGCAGTACTTC. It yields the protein CASSLTTRGRGTYYEQYF.

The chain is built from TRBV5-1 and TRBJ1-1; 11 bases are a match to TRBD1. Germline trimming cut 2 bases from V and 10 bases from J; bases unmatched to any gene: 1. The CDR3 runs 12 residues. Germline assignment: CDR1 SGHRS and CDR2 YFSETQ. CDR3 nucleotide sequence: TGCGCCAGCAGCTTAGGACAGGGGGCAGCTTTCTTT. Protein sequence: CASSLGQGAAFF.

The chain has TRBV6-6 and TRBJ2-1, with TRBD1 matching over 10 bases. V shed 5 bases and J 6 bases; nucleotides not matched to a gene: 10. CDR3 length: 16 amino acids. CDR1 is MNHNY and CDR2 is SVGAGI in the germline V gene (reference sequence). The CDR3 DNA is TGTGCCAGCAGTACAAGGCCCGGGACAGGGGCCAATGAGCAGTTCTTC. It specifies CASSTRPGTGANEQFF.

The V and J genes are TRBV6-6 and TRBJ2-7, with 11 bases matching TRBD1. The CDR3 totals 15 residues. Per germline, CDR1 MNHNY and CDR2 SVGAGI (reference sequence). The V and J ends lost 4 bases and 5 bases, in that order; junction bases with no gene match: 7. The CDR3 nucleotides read TGTGCCAGCAGTTCCGGGACAGGGGGATCGGACGAGCAGTACTTC. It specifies CASSSGTGGSDEQYF.

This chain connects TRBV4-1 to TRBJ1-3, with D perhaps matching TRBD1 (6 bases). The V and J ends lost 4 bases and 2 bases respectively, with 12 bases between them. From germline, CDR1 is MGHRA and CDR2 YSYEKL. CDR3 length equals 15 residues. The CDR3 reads CASSPRGGAGNTIYF. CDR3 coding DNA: TGCGCCAGCAGCCCCAGAGGGGGTGCTGGAAACACCATATATTTT.

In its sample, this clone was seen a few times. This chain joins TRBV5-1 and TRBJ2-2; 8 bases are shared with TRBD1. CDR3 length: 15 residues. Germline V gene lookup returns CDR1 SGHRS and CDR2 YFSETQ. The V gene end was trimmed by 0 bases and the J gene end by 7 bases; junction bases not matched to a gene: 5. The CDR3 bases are TGCGCCAGCAGCTTGGTGGCAGGGGGCGACGGGGAGCTGTTTTTT. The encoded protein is CASSLVAGGDGELFF.

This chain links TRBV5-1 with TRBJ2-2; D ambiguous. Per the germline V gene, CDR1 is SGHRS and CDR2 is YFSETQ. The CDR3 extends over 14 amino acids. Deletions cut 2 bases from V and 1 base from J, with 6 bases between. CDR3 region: CASSLFRNTGELFF. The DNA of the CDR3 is TGCGCCAGCAGCTTATTTCGGAACACCGGGGAGCTGTTTTTT.

This chain's CDR3 is CASSAPLGNYDNEQFF. The CDR3 DNA follows: TGTGCCAGCAGCGCGCCTCTAGGAAATTACGACAATGAGCAGTTCTTC. V and J are TRBV5-4 and TRBJ2-1; unclear D gene. Trimming left V 4 bases short and J 5 bases short, with 19 bases between. There are 16 residues in the CDR3. Germline V gene data show CDR1 as SGHNT and CDR2 as YYREEE (reference sequence).

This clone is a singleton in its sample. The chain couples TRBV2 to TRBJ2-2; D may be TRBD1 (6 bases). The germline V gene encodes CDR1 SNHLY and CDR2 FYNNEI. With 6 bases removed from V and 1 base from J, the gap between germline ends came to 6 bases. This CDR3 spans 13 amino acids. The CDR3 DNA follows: TGTGCCAGCAGGGGACAGAACACCGGGGAGCTGTTTTTT. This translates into CASRGQNTGELFF.

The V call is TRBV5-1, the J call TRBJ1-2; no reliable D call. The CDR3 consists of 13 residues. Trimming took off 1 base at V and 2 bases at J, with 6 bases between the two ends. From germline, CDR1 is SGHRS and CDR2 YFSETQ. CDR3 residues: CASSLTENYGYTF. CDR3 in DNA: TGCGCCAGCAGCTTGACAGAGAACTATGGCTACACCTTC.

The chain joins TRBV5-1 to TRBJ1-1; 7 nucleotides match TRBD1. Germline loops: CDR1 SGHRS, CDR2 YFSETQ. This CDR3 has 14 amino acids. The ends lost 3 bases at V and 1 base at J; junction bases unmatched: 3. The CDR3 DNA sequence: TGCGCCAGCAGCTCCCGGACAGGGAACACTGAAGCTTTCTTT. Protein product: CASSSRTGNTEAFF.

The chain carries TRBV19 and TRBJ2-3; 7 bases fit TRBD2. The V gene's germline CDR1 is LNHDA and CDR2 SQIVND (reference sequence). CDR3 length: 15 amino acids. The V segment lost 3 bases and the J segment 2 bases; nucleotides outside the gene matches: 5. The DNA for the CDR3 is TGTGCCAGTAGTATTTGGGCGGGGGACACAGATACGCAGTATTTT. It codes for CASSIWAGDTDTQYF.

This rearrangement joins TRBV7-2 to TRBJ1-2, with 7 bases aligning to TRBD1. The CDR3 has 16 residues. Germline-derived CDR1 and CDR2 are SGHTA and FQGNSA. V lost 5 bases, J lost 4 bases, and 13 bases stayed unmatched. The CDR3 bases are TGTGCCAGCAGCCGCGGGACAGAGTTTGAACCCTATGGCTACACCTTC. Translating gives CASSRGTEFEPYGYTF. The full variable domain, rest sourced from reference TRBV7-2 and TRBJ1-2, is GAGVSQSPSNKVTEKGKDVELRCDPISGHTALYWYRQSLGQGLEFLIYFQGNSAPDKSGLPSDRFSAERTGGSVSTLTIQRTQQEDSAVYLCASSRGTEFEPYGYTFGSGTRLTVV.

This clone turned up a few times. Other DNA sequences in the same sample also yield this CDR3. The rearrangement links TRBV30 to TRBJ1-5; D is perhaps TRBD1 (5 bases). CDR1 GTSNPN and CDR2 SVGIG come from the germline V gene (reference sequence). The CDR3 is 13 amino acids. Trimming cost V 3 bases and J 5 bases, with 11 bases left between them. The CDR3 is CAWSGGVDQPQHF. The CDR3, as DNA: TGTGCCTGGAGCGGGGGTGTGGATCAGCCCCAGCATTTT.

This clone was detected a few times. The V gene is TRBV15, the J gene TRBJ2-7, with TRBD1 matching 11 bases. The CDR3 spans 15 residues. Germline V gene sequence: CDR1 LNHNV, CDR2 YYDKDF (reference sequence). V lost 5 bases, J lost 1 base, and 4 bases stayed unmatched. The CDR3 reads CATSGRDRGSYEQYF. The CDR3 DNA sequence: TGTGCCACCAGCGGAAGGGACAGGGGGTCCTACGAGCAGTACTTC.

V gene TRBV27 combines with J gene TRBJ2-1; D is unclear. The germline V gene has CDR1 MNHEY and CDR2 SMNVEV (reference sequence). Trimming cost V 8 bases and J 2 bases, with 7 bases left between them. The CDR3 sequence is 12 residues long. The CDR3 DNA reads TGTGCCAGCTCACGGGCCTACAATGAGCAGTTCTTC. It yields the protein CASSRAYNEQFF.